This entry is about one T cell receptor beta chain. Enrolled through a virtual design, the participants were between roughly 18 and 90 years of age and came from some 25 US areas. Participant-reported clinical history was the basis for cohort assignment. For recovered donors of Cohort 3, there were two negative PCRs, clearance, or symptom resolution. These data belong to a study of blood T cell repertoires in COVID-19. The overall study: Acute and convalescent COVID-19 samples came from the United States, Italy and Spain.

Assay: immunoSEQ multiplex PCR; the TCRdb copy retains only in-frame clones and omits some. Among roughly 230,000 clones listed, 82% were seen once. The CDR3 extends over 11 amino acids. Trimming shortened V by 2 bases and J by 9 bases, and 8 bases separated the two germline ends. CDR1 is KGHSH, CDR2 LQKENI, per germline. This clonotype originated in a woman aged 60-75 years who had recovered from COVID-19. Sequenced material: PBMCs or T cells enriched from blood (not recorded which). The chain is built from TRBV18 and TRBJ2-7; no clear D. CDR3 region: CASSPEVGQYF. The CDR3 region has the DNA TGTGCCAGCTCACCAGAGGTAGGGCAGTACTTC.